The rows below give T cell receptor beta chains drawn from one sample of a study of cytomegalovirus exposure and HLA in healthy donors. The data were produced by immunoSEQ multiplex PCR, yet TCRdb's version contains in-frame clones alone and is incomplete. The sample lists 150,000 to 200,000 clones, around 62% seen once, with around 2.9% in the top ten. The sequencing input was PBMCs. These receptors came from a man aged 35 to 55 in good health and CMV-seronegative. Each CDR3 is given with its conserved first and last residue. The D gene is left open where the match is weak. Only some rows state a clone size, as once, few, many or a class for expanded clones.

D,J,size,V,CDR3,DNA
TRBD2,TRBJ2-7,.,TRBV7-2,CASSPPGRYEQYF,TGTGCCAGCAGCCCCCCCGGGAGGTACGAGCAGTACTTC
.,TRBJ1-1,.,TRBV27,CASSFRRENTEAFF,TGTGCCAGCAGTTTCAGGCGGGAGAACACTGAAGCTTTCTTT
TRBD1,TRBJ2-7,few,TRBV11-1,CASSLERGRDRYEQYF,TGTGCCAGCAGCTTAGAACGAGGCCGGGACAGGTACGAGCAGTACTTC
.,TRBJ1-2,few,TRBV7-3,CASSLTGDGGYTF,TGTGCCAGCAGCTTAACAGGGGATGGTGGCTACACCTTC
TRBD2,TRBJ2-1,.,TRBV11-2,CASSLGLAEGRLFF,TGTGCCAGCAGCTTGGGACTAGCGGAGGGCAGATTGTTCTTC
.,TRBJ1-5,few,TRBV10-2,CASSETAGEYGPQHF,TGCGCCAGCAGTGAGACTGCCGGGGAGTACGGGCCCCAGCATTTT
.,TRBJ2-2,few,TRBV21-1,CASSISGPNTGELFF,TGTGCCAGCAGCATTAGCGGGCCCAACACCGGGGAGCTGTTTTTT
.,TRBJ2-3,.,TRBV19,CASSKISSTDTQYF,TGTGCCAGTAGTAAAATATCTAGCACAGATACGCAGTATTTT
TRBD1,TRBJ2-7,few,TRBV6-5,CASSSTGGKVYEQYF,TGTGCCAGCAGTTCAACAGGGGGAAAAGTCTACGAGCAGTACTTC
.,TRBJ1-4,.,TRBV5-6,CASSLGRGNEKLFF,TGTGCCAGTAGCTTGGGAAGGGGGAATGAAAAACTGTTTTTT
.,TRBJ2-1,.,TRBV20-1,CSAILVNEQFF,TGCAGTGCTATACTAGTGAATGAGCAGTTCTTC
.,TRBJ2-1,.,TRBV10-3,CAIRPDGTPNEQFF,TGTGCCATCAGACCCGACGGGACTCCCAATGAGCAGTTCTTC
TRBD1,TRBJ2-3,.,TRBV5-1,CASRNRGSGTDTQYF,TGCGCCAGTCGAAACAGGGGTTCTGGCACAGATACGCAGTATTTT
.,TRBJ2-1,.,TRBV5-1,CASSLVSGGLNEQFF,TGCGCCAGCAGCTTGGTTAGCGGTGGCTTGAATGAGCAGTTCTTC
.,TRBJ2-7,.,TRBV20-1,CSASGGYEQYF,TGCAGTGCTAGCGGGGGTTACGAGCAGTACTTC
.,TRBJ2-3,few,TRBV2,CASSNGVGTRADTQYF,TGTGCCAGCAGTAACGGCGTAGGAACGAGGGCAGATACGCAGTATTTT
.,TRBJ1-1,few,TRBV7-8,CASSSDQVRAPEAFF,TGTGCCAGCAGCTCCGACCAGGTCAGGGCCCCTGAAGCTTTCTTT
TRBD1,TRBJ2-7,.,TRBV4-1,CASSQAPAGTAYEQYF,TGCGCCAGCAGCCAAGCCCCCGCCGGGACAGCCTACGAGCAGTACTTC
TRBD1,TRBJ2-2,.,TRBV10-3,CATGQGVDTGELFF,TGTGCCACCGGACAGGGGGTGGACACCGGGGAGCTGTTTTTT
TRBD1,TRBJ2-7,.,TRBV19,CASSNSNRDSTYEQYF,TGTGCCAGTAGTAACTCTAACCGGGACAGCACCTACGAGCAGTACTTC
TRBD1,TRBJ1-6,.,TRBV7-9,CSSSRPDRGNSPLHF,TGTTCCAGCAGCCGTCCCGACAGGGGAAATTCACCCCTCCACTTT
TRBD1,TRBJ2-1,.,TRBV19,CASRRDRGYNEQFF,TGTGCCAGTAGGCGGGACAGGGGCTACAATGAGCAGTTCTTC
TRBD1,TRBJ2-7,.,TRBV7-9,CASSRLQGTGATSYEQYF,TGTGCCAGCAGCCGCCTCCAAGGGACAGGGGCAACATCCTACGAGCAGTACTTC
TRBD1,TRBJ2-7,.,TRBV6-6,CASIKGTGQNEQYF,TGTGCCAGCATTAAAGGGACAGGGCAGAACGAGCAGTACTTC
.,TRBJ1-4,few,TRBV23-1,CASSQSEGTNEKLFF,TGCGCCAGCAGTCAATCTGAGGGAACTAATGAAAAACTGTTTTTT
.,TRBJ1-3,.,TRBV6-5,CASSYEVPLSGNTIYF,TGTGCCAGCAGTTACGAGGTCCCGCTGTCCGGAAACACCATATATTTT
TRBD2,TRBJ2-7,once,TRBV9,CASSPQTGGGLGSYEQYF,TGTGCCAGCAGCCCACAGACCGGGGGGGGTTTGGGGTCCTACGAGCAGTACTTC
TRBD2,TRBJ2-1,.,TRBV5-1,CASSDRTSGGNEQFF,TGCGCCAGCAGCGACCGGACTAGCGGGGGAAATGAGCAGTTCTTC
.,TRBJ1-5,.,TRBV19,CASSWNEVQPQHF,TGTGCCAGTAGTTGGAATGAGGTTCAGCCCCAGCATTTT
.,TRBJ2-1,once,TRBV7-2,CASSPPGSYNEQFF,TGTGCCAGCAGCCCCCCGGGGTCCTACAATGAGCAGTTCTTC
TRBD1,TRBJ1-5,.,TRBV4-1,CASSQVDRGLGQPQHF,TGCGCCAGCAGCCAAGTAGACAGGGGGCTTGGTCAGCCCCAGCATTTT
TRBD1,TRBJ2-5,.,TRBV6-1,CASRDRGVLWETQYF,TGTGCCAGCCGGGACAGGGGTGTATTATGGGAGACCCAGTACTTC
.,TRBJ1-1,once,TRBV6-1,CASRTDTDTEAFF,TGTGCCAGCAGGACGGACACGGACACTGAAGCTTTCTTT
TRBD1,TRBJ2-7,.,TRBV5-6,CASSLGQGSYEQYF,TGTGCCAGCAGCTTGGGACAGGGGAGCTACGAGCAGTACTTC
.,TRBJ1-2,few,TRBV30,CAWRDRELANYGYTF,TGTGCCTGGAGGGATCGGGAATTAGCTAACTATGGCTACACCTTC
.,TRBJ1-5,.,TRBV6-1,CASSDRGKGSNQPQHF,TGTGCCAGCAGTGACCGAGGGAAAGGGAGCAATCAGCCCCAGCATTTT
TRBD2,TRBJ2-5,.,TRBV30,CAWSGVSGGVQETQYF,TGTGCCTGGAGTGGGGTTAGCGGGGGGGTCCAAGAGACCCAGTACTTC
TRBD1,TRBJ2-3,.,TRBV6-4,CASRETGRRRDTQYF,TGTGCCAGCAGGGAGACAGGGCGCCGTAGAGATACGCAGTATTTT
.,TRBJ1-5,few,TRBV2,CASSGQGPQPQHF,TGTGCCAGCAGTGGGCAGGGTCCTCAGCCCCAGCATTTT
.,TRBJ1-2,.,TRBV18,CASSPPGAYGYTF,TGTGCCAGCTCACCACCGGGGGCCTATGGCTACACCTTC
TRBD2,TRBJ2-3,.,TRBV15,CATQDYSGGPDTQYF,TGTGCCACTCAGGACTACAGCGGGGGCCCAGATACGCAGTATTTT
.,TRBJ1-6,.,TRBV7-2,CASSFLQGGNSPLHF,TGTGCCAGCAGCTTTTTGCAGGGTGGTAATTCACCCCTCCACTTT
TRBD1,TRBJ1-1,.,TRBV29-1,CSALQGIGSKAFF,TGCAGCGCGCTACAGGGGATCGGAAGCAAAGCTTTCTTT
TRBD1,TRBJ2-1,once,TRBV5-1,CASSPAGTGVNEQFF,TGCGCCAGCAGCCCGGCAGGGACAGGGGTCAATGAGCAGTTCTTC
TRBD2,TRBJ2-7,once,TRBV6-1,CASGSGTSYEQYF,TGTGCCAGCGGGAGCGGGACCTCCTACGAGCAGTACTTC
.,TRBJ2-7,.,TRBV7-9,CSSTDSSYEQYF,TGTTCCAGCACGGACAGCTCCTACGAGCAGTACTTC
TRBD1,TRBJ1-3,.,TRBV5-6,CASSLTGYGNTIYF,TGTGCCAGCAGTTTGACAGGGTATGGAAACACCATATATTTT
.,TRBJ1-1,.,TRBV18,CASSPRVREMNTEAFF,TGTGCCAGCTCGCCAAGGGTAAGGGAGATGAACACTGAAGCTTTCTTT
TRBD1,TRBJ1-4,few,TRBV7-9,CASSTGTDNEKLFF,TGTGCCAGCAGCACCGGGACAGATAATGAAAAACTGTTTTTT